A single sample is the source of the 14 T cell receptor beta chains below, sequenced in a study of breast tumors, draining lymph nodes, adjacent tissues. From the multiplex PCR reads, TCRdb called clonotypes with MiXCR, one entry per CDR3 protein. The table records 50,000 to 75,000 distinct CDR3 sequences, 57% of them present only once. Material for sequencing was breast tumor tissue. The receptors come from a female donor with breast cancer. Some clones in this sample may be carry-over from other donors' samples.

This chain links TRBV19 with TRBJ1-2; 10 bases line up with TRBD1. V gave up 7 bases and J gave up 7 bases; unmatched junction bases: 9. Per the germline V gene, CDR1 is LNHDA and CDR2 is SQIVND (reference sequence). The CDR3 sequence is 14 residues long. The CDR3 region is CASTSGQGLGGYTF. The CDR3 DNA reads TGTGCCAGTACCTCGGGACAGGGGCTTGGTGGCTACACCTTC.

This clonotype ranks as medium-sized (0.01 to 0.1%). V usage is TRBV7-9 and J usage is TRBJ1-5; TRBD1 agrees at 8 bases. Germline-derived CDR1 and CDR2 are SEHNR and FQNEAQ (reference sequence). V dropped 5 bases and J dropped 5; count of bases not matched to a gene: 2. The CDR3 contains 13 residues. For the CDR3, the DNA is TGTGCCAGCAGCCCGACAGGGGATCAGCCCCAGCATTTT. Its protein product is CASSPTGDQPQHF.

The sample holds one count of this clonotype. One end of the junction varies from germline; a read error may be responsible. This chain connects TRBV5-8 to TRBJ2-5; D is unresolved. CDR1 is SGHTS and CDR2 is YDEGEE in the germline V gene. The length of the CDR3 is 13 residues. CDR3 in amino acids: CASSLVWQETQYF. CDR3 nucleotides: TGCGCCAGCAGCTTGGTTTGGCAAGAGACCCAGTACTTC.

This clonotype was picked up many times. This chain joins TRBV20-1 and TRBJ2-1; 8 nucleotides line up with TRBD2. The V and J ends lost 4 bases and 0 bases, in that order; junction bases with no gene match: 11. Germline V gives CDR1 DFQATT, CDR2 SNEGSKA (reference sequence). The CDR3 has 17 residues. CDR3 region: CSATTLTSVSSYNEQFF. As DNA, the CDR3 is TGCAGTGCTACGACCTTGACTAGCGTAAGCTCCTACAATGAGCAGTTCTTC.

This chain connects TRBV4-2 to TRBJ2-5; 13 bases are a match to TRBD2. Germline V gene lookup returns CDR1 LGHNA and CDR2 YNFKEQ. V lost 0 bases and J lost 4; bases outside the gene matches: 2. The CDR3 is 16 amino acids. The DNA for the CDR3 is TGTGCCAGCAGCCAAGATCGGACTAGCGGGAGAGAGACCCAGTACTTC. Amino acids: CASSQDRTSGRETQYF.

This clonotype occurred a few times. This rearrangement joins TRBV18 to TRBJ2-1; 13 nucleotides match TRBD2. With 4 bases clipped from V and 6 bases from J, the junction kept 6 bases outside the gene matches. This CDR3 is 16 amino acids long. The germline V gene encodes CDR1 KGHSH and CDR2 LQKENI. CDR3: CASSLQGLAGSNEQFF. CDR3 nucleotide sequence: TGTGCCAGCTCACTTCAGGGACTAGCGGGGTCCAATGAGCAGTTCTTC.

J is TRBJ2-1 and V is TRBV29-1; 16 bases align to TRBD2. This CDR3 region has 18 residues. Germline V gene lookup returns CDR1 SQVTM and CDR2 ANQGSEA. The V segment lost 3 bases and the J segment 6 bases; nucleotides outside the gene matches: 11. In nucleotides, the CDR3 is TGCAGCGTTGATATGGGACTAGCGGGAGGGCCGAGGATCAATGAGCAGTTCTTC. This encodes CSVDMGLAGGPRINEQFF.

This clonotype was detected ten times or more. This sequence may be a read error, since a much larger clone differs from it by one base. Given the absence of the conserved phenylalanine or tryptophan at the CDR3 end, a read error is likely. The chain has TRBV19 and TRBJ1-2; D is perhaps TRBD1 (5 bases). This CDR3 is built from 16 residues. Trimming cost V 6 bases and J 1 base, with 18 bases left between them. CDR1 is LNHDA, CDR2 SQIVND, per germline (reference sequence). CDR3 in amino acids: CASRTGQAIRNYGYTS. The CDR3 region has the DNA TGTGCCAGTAGAACCGGACAAGCTATACGTAACTATGGCTACACCTCC.

This clonotype was seen repeatedly, ten times or more. The chain combines TRBV6-5 with TRBJ2-6, with D possibly being TRBD2 (7 bases). Trimming pared 8 bases from V and 0 bases from J, leaving 20 bases between. The CDR3 has 18 residues. The germline CDR1 and CDR2 sequences are MNHEY and SVGAGI. The CDR3 region is CASGLGGPRSSGANVLTF. The CDR3 nucleotides read TGTGCCAGCGGCCTCGGGGGGCCCCGCAGCTCTGGGGCCAACGTCCTGACTTTC.

This clonotype was recorded once. At one end, the junction sequence differs from germline, possibly due to a read error. The chain recombines TRBV6-1 with TRBJ2-7; D may be TRBD2 (12 bases). The CDR3 totals 20 residues. Germline V gives CDR1 MNHNS, CDR2 SASEGT. The CDR3: CASSGVGQGGLAGNSSEQYF. In DNA form, the CDR3 reads TGTGCCAGCAGTGGGGTGGGACAGGGGGGACTAGCGGGCAACTCCTCCGAGCAGTACTTC.

This clonotype was counted once. The chain links TRBV19 to TRBJ2-5, with D uncertain. The CDR3 consists of 13 residues. The V gene lost 6 bases and the J gene lost 9 bases, with 17 bases spanning the gap. The germline V gene encodes CDR1 LNHDA and CDR2 SQIVND (reference sequence). The CDR3 loop is CASSLADPQPQYF. CDR3 nucleotides: TGTGCCAGTAGCCTCGCGGACCCTCAGCCCCAGTACTTC. Based on the CDR3 plus reference TRBV19 and TRBJ2-5, the full variable domain is DGGITQSPKYLFRKEGQNVTLSCEQNLNHDAMYWYRQDPGQGLRLIYYSQIVNDFQKGDIAEGYSVSREKKESFPLTVTSAQKNPTAFYLCASSLADPQPQYFGPGTRLLVL.

The sample holds many counts of this clonotype. The genes are TRBV20-1 and TRBJ1-2, with 8 bases that match TRBD1. The CDR3 contains 14 residues. The germline CDR1 and CDR2 sequences are DFQATT and SNEGSKA (reference sequence). The V and J ends lost 6 bases and 7 bases, in that order; junction bases with no gene match: 13. As DNA, the CDR3 is TGCAGTGCCCTGCGGCCAGGGGGCGTTGGTGGCTACACCTTC. The encoded protein is CSALRPGGVGGYTF.

A single count supports this clonotype. A much larger clone sits a single nucleotide away, making a read error possible. The J gene is TRBJ1-6, the V gene TRBV6-5; 8 bases line up with TRBD1. In germline, CDR1 is MNHEY, CDR2 SVGAGI. CDR3 length: 16 amino acids. Written as DNA, the CDR3 is TGTGCCAGCAGTTACTCTGGACAGGGAACCAGTTCACTCCTCCACTTT. Amino acids: CASSYSGQGTSSLLHF.

The chain has TRBV12-3 or TRBV12-4 and TRBJ2-5, with D unclear. The germline V and J ends were trimmed by 1 base and 9 bases, with 12 bases remaining between them. CDR3 length: 13 residues. Written as DNA, the CDR3 is TGTGCCAGCAGTTTAGTGGGTTATCAGCCCCAGTACTTC. This encodes CASSLVGYQPQYF.